The following is a T cell receptor (beta chain) sequence with its context. Its antigen is not known. Use of 60 Vbeta and 13 Jbeta primers characterized the PCR. Assay: immunoSEQ multiplex PCR; the TCRdb copy retains only in-frame clones and omits some. Of approximately 150,000 clones in the sample, almost 80% were seen once. This sample was taken from a study of cytomegalovirus exposure and HLA in healthy donors. Findings and limits, study-wide: Being productive about 90% or about 30% of the time was typical of most TCR beta V segments in an earlier analysis. TRBV6-2, TRBV6-3 and some other V segments were unresolvable in 87-base-pair reads. The study recorded some 160 TCR beta chains that were cytomegalovirus-associated. There were some public TCRs occurring in many donors, but most TCR sequences were rare.

V shed 5 bases and J shed 0 bases, with 21 bases lying between them. The CDR3 is made up of 18 amino acids. Germline CDR1 is SGHTA and CDR2 is FQGTGA. Sequences were obtained from PBMCs. The clonotype comes from a middle-aged man in good health and CMV-seropositive. The rearrangement joins TRBV7-3 to TRBJ2-3; perhaps TRBD1 as D (6 bases). CDR3 coding DNA: TGTGCCAGCAGCAGAACTCCTTACAGGGACGCTAGCACAGATACGCAGTATTTT. This gives the protein CASSRTPYRDASTDTQYF.